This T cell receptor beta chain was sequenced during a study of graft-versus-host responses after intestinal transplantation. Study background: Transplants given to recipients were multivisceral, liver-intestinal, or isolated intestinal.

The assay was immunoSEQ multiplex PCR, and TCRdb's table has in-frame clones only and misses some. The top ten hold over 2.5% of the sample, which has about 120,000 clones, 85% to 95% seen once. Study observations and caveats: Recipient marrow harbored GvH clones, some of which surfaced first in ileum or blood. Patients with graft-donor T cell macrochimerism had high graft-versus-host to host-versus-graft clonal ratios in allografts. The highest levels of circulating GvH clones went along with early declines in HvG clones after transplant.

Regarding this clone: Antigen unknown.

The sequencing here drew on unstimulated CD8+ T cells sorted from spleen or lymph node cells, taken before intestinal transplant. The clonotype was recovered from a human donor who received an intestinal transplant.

CDR3 region: CASSLSSTSGRPGVETQYF. The CDR3 region has the DNA TGTGCCAGCAGTTTATCCTCGACTAGCGGGAGGCCCGGGGTAGAGACCCAGTACTTC. The V gene is TRBV27, the J gene TRBJ2-5, with 13 bases that match TRBD2. The V gene end was trimmed by 0 bases and the J gene end by 4 bases; junction bases not matched to a gene: 11. The CDR3 has 19 amino acids. Germline V gene lookup returns CDR1 MNHEY and CDR2 SMNVEV (reference sequence).